This TCR beta chain is from a study of tissue T cells after allogeneic stem cell transplantation. Study outcomes and limitations: Shared clones across patients were few; motif clustering revealed tissue-specific shared signatures. Anatomically similar tissues had similar TCR repertoires within each patient. In patients and mice, blood and spleen missed much of tissue repertoire.

On this clone: Its matching antigen is unknown. Any gene name here is a mouse gene name. Read coverage stops 1 residue before the CDR3 terminus; the germline J gene supplies the remainder.

This CDR3 is built from 16 residues. The ends were cut back, 0 bases at V and 3 bases at J, with 13 bases in the middle. Germline CDR1 KGHPV, CDR2 FQNQEV (reference sequence). The table came from immunoSEQ multiplex PCR; TCRdb's copy has only in-frame clones and leaves some out. This sample has 48,000 or so clones, with 73% found just once. The source of this sequence is a pool of C57BL/6 mice in good health. The chain joins TRBV26 to TRBJ2-3, with D perhaps TRBD1 (6 bases). The specimen was sorted cells pooled from one or two spleens. CDR3 DNA (partial): TGTGCCAGCAGTCTGTCAGGGGGAATCAGGGCAGAAACGCTGTAT. This codes for CASSLSGGIRAETLY. In full, the CDR3 is CASSLSGGIRAETLYF.